What follows are 24 T cell receptor beta chains derived from one specimen sequenced in a study of glioma-infiltrating T cells after dendritic cell vaccination. Data came from immunoSEQ multiplex PCR; TCRdb stores just in-frame clones and leaves some out. This sample has about 50,000 clones, with approximately 91% found just once. Stated time point: after dendritic cell vaccination, including at tumor progression/relapse. This sample comprised blood, obtained after dendritic cell vaccination. These receptors were obtained from a human donor with glioblastoma.

The chain couples TRBV27 to TRBJ2-7, with 9 bases fitting TRBD2. Germline V gene lookup returns CDR1 MNHEY and CDR2 SMNVEV (reference sequence). The CDR3 is made up of 14 amino acids. J gave up 3 bases and V 3 bases, and 3 bases lay outside the gene matches. CDR3 protein: CASSFGTSSYEQYF. The CDR3 DNA reads as TGTGCCAGCAGTTTCGGGACTAGCAGCTACGAGCAGTACTTC.

This chain connects TRBV7-3 to TRBJ1-1; perhaps TRBD1 as D (6 bases). The CDR3 sequence is 14 residues long. CDR1 SGHTA and CDR2 FQGTGA come from the germline V gene. Trimming took 1 base from V and 3 from J, leaving 9 bases between them. This chain's CDR3 is CASSLIGGDTEAFF. In DNA form, the CDR3 reads TGTGCCAGCAGCTTAATAGGGGGGGACACTGAAGCTTTCTTT.

The chain carries TRBV9 and TRBJ2-7; 9 nucleotides line up with TRBD2. The J segment lost 4 bases and the V segment lost 4 bases, leaving 3 bases of the junction unmatched. Germline V lookup: CDR1 SGDLS, CDR2 YYNGEE. The CDR3 consists of 13 residues. The CDR3 here is CASSRGGEYEQYF. CDR3 coding DNA: TGTGCCAGCAGCCGCGGGGGGGAATACGAGCAGTACTTC.

The chain has TRBV6-5 and TRBJ2-1; D is unresolved. Trimming cost V 0 bases and J 9 bases, with 18 bases left between them. CDR3 length: 16 residues. Germline CDR1 reads MNHEY; CDR2 reads SVGAGI. CDR3 nucleotide sequence: TGTGCCAGCAGTTACTCCGAGGTAACCCCCGTGGGTGAGCAGTTCTTC. Amino acids: CASSYSEVTPVGEQFF.

The V call is TRBV6-1, the J call TRBJ2-5; 10 nucleotides agree with TRBD1. Germline V CDR1 and CDR2: MNHNS, SASEGT. The V and J ends lost 6 bases and 7 bases, in that order; junction bases with no gene match: 11. The CDR3 has 15 amino acids. The CDR3 spells CASSQQDRGLVTQYF. CDR3 bases: TGTGCCAGCAGCCAACAAGACAGGGGGCTGGTGACCCAGTACTTC.

This chain connects TRBV9 to TRBJ2-1; D gene uncertain. V lost 4 bases to trimming and J lost 5 bases, with 16 bases between them. The CDR3 has 15 residues. Germline V CDR1 and CDR2: SGDLS, YYNGEE. The chain's CDR3 is CASSTNILGNNEQFF. The CDR3 DNA follows: TGTGCCAGCAGCACTAATATCCTCGGAAACAATGAGCAGTTCTTC.

The V call is TRBV4-1, the J call TRBJ1-1, with D perhaps matching TRBD1 (5 bases). There are 16 residues in the CDR3. Germline V gene lookup returns CDR1 MGHRA and CDR2 YSYEKL. The V end was cut by 0 bases, the J end by 0 bases, with 11 bases between. The DNA for the CDR3 is TGCGCCAGCAGCCAAGATCCCCGACAGTTGAACACTGAAGCTTTCTTT. It specifies CASSQDPRQLNTEAFF.

This clone was observed a single time. J is TRBJ2-1 and V is TRBV29-1; 11 bases are shared with TRBD2. Germline loops: CDR1 SQVTM, CDR2 ANQGSEA. The V and J ends lost 0 bases and 0 bases, in that order; junction bases with no gene match: 4. CDR3 length: 17 amino acids. The CDR3 reads CSVEDLTSGISYNEQFF. The DNA of the CDR3 is TGCAGCGTTGAAGATCTGACTAGCGGGATCTCCTACAATGAGCAGTTCTTC.

The CDR3 here is CASTEGPGVASTDTQYF. In DNA form, the CDR3 reads TGTGCCAGCACCGAGGGCCCGGGCGTCGCTAGCACAGATACGCAGTATTTT. V and J are TRBV2 and TRBJ2-3; possible D gene TRBD2, 5 bases. In germline, CDR1 is SNHLY, CDR2 FYNNEI. Trimming took 7 bases from V and 0 from J, leaving 20 bases between them. There are 17 residues in the CDR3.

The chain recombines TRBV6-6 with TRBJ1-1; no firm D call. Trimming removed 8 bases at V and 8 bases at J, with 12 bases between. The CDR3 consists of 11 residues. Germline V gives CDR1 MNHNY, CDR2 SVGAGI (reference sequence). The CDR3 nucleotides read TGTGCCAGCGGTAAACAGTTGGAAGCTTTCTTT. It yields the protein CASGKQLEAFF.

This clone appeared a single time. The chain links TRBV14 to TRBJ1-1, with D unresolved. Germline values: CDR1 SGHDN, CDR2 FVKESK. The CDR3 totals 15 residues. Trimming removed 0 bases from V and 4 bases from J, with 12 bases in between. CDR3 sequence: CASSQDPSLSTEAFF. The CDR3 bases are TGTGCCAGCAGCCAAGACCCCTCTCTGAGCACTGAAGCTTTCTTT.

Remarks on this clone: This CDR3 fails to terminate in the conserved phenylalanine or tryptophan, so it likely reflects a read error. The chain joins TRBV7-9 to TRBJ2-3; tentatively, D is TRBD2 (6 bases). V lost 4 bases, J lost 4 bases, and 18 bases lay in between. The germline CDR1 and CDR2 sequences are SEHNR and FQNEAQ (reference sequence). The CDR3 contains 16 residues. The CDR3 reads CASSSTRRLVADTQYL. The CDR3 DNA follows: TGTGCCAGCAGCTCAACAAGAAGACTAGTAGCAGATACGCAGTATCTT.

The chain recombines TRBV15 with TRBJ1-2; D is possibly TRBD1 (6 bases). This CDR3 spans 13 amino acids. V lost 0 bases and J lost 8, with 10 bases in between. Looked up from germline, CDR1 is LNHNV and CDR2 is YYDKDF (reference sequence). The CDR3 region is CATSRETGNGYTF. The CDR3 DNA reads TGTGCCACCAGCAGAGAAACAGGGAACGGCTACACCTTC.

This chain uses TRBV7-9 with TRBJ1-2; TRBD1 might be the D (6 bases). CDR1 SEHNR and CDR2 FQNEAQ come from the germline V gene (reference sequence). The CDR3 is 15 residues long. Between the trimmed V and J ends, which lost 5 bases and 7 bases, there was a span of 20 bases. The CDR3 is CASSGNRVGLSGYTF. CDR3 sequence (DNA): TGTGCCAGCAGCGGAAACAGGGTGGGCCTCTCTGGCTACACCTTC.

The CDR3 nucleotides are TGTGCCAGCTCGGGACTAGCGGGACCCACAGATACGCAGTATTTT. This codes for CASSGLAGPTDTQYF. This chain joins TRBV10-3 and TRBJ2-3, with TRBD2 matching over 13 bases. Germline loops: CDR1 ENHRY, CDR2 SYGVKD. After removal of 10 bases from V and 2 bases from J, the junction contained 6 bases not matched to a gene. The CDR3 has 15 amino acids.

The rearrangement links TRBV10-3 to TRBJ1-1, with 9 nucleotides matching TRBD1. V lost 7 bases, J lost 5 bases, and 5 bases stayed unmatched. Germline V gene lookup returns CDR1 ENHRY and CDR2 SYGVKD. CDR3 length equals 13 residues. The CDR3 nucleotides read TGTGCCATCACCAGGACAGGGGAAACTGAAGCTTTCTTT. Its protein product is CAITRTGETEAFF.

The chain joins TRBV4-1 to TRBJ2-1, with 12 bases matching TRBD2. V was pared by 6 bases and J by 7 bases, with 7 bases of the junction left unmatched. This CDR3 contains 15 residues. The germline CDR1 and CDR2 sequences are MGHRA and YSYEKL. CDR3 in DNA: TGCGCCAGCAGGATGACTAGCGGGAGTCTGAATGAGCAGTTCTTC. Protein: CASRMTSGSLNEQFF.

This chain joins TRBV2 and TRBJ2-3, with 8 nucleotides matching TRBD2. The junction had 5 bases not matched to a gene; V was cut back by 4 bases and J by 2 bases. Germline V lookup: CDR1 SNHLY, CDR2 FYNNEI. CDR3 size: 15 residues. The CDR3 DNA follows: TGTGCCAGCAGTGGGGGCGGGGGGCCCACAGATACGCAGTATTTT. Encoded protein: CASSGGGGPTDTQYF. Using reference TRBV2 and TRBJ2-3 for the parts outside the CDR3, the full variable domain is EPEVTQTPSHQVTQMGQEVILRCVPISNHLYFYWYRQILGQKVEFLVSFYNNEISEKSEIFDDQFSVERPDGSNFTLKIRSTKLEDSAMYFCASSGGGGPTDTQYFGPGTRLTVL.

This chain joins TRBV7-8 and TRBJ1-1; a possible D gene is TRBD1 (5 bases). Germline-derived CDR1 and CDR2 are SGHVS and FQNEAQ. The CDR3 consists of 14 residues. Trimming cost V 4 bases and J 1 base, with 10 bases left between them. The CDR3 loop reads CASSSETANTEAFF. CDR3 in DNA: TGTGCCAGCAGCTCCGAGACAGCGAACACTGAAGCTTTCTTT.

V is TRBV6-5 and J is TRBJ2-1, with 7 bases lining up with TRBD2. The CDR3 consists of 15 residues. CDR1 is MNHEY, CDR2 SVGAGI, per germline. Trimming took 0 bases from V and 7 from J; bases not matched to a gene: 6. The CDR3 region has the DNA TGTGCCAGCAGTTACTCCTGGCGGGAGATAAATGAGCAGTTCTTC. Its translation: CASSYSWREINEQFF.

The chain employs TRBV2 and TRBJ2-1; D might be TRBD2 (5 bases). CDR1 is SNHLY and CDR2 is FYNNEI in the germline V gene. The V end was cut by 5 bases, the J end by 8 bases, with 16 bases between. The CDR3 spans 14 residues. DNA of the CDR3: TGTGCCAGCAGTTGGCTTAGGCGGGCCGATGAGCAGTTCTTC. This sequence encodes CASSWLRRADEQFF.

This sequence joins TRBV29-1 and TRBJ2-3, with 7 nucleotides matching TRBD2. V was pared by 6 bases and J by 1 base, with 10 bases of the junction left unmatched. CDR3 length: 15 amino acids. Germline CDR1 reads SQVTM; CDR2 reads ANQGSEA. The CDR3 loop is CSVAVGLGGTDTQYF. Here the CDR3 DNA reads TGCAGCGTCGCGGTTGGACTAGGGGGCACAGATACGCAGTATTTT.

This chain connects TRBV5-1 to TRBJ2-5, with TRBD2 matching over 11 bases. Looked up from germline, CDR1 is SGHRS and CDR2 is YFSETQ. Trimming cost V 5 bases and J 1 base; bases outside gene matches: 4. This CDR3 region has 15 residues. CDR3: CASRSSGRTQETQYF. The CDR3 DNA reads as TGCGCCAGCAGGTCTAGCGGGAGGACCCAAGAGACCCAGTACTTC.

The genes are TRBV4-3 and TRBJ2-7, with 11 nucleotides matching TRBD2. CDR3 length equals 15 residues. The trim removed 4 bases at V and 5 bases at J, leaving 7 bases unmatched. Germline V gene data show CDR1 as LGHNA and CDR2 as YSLEER. The CDR3 region is CASSPIAGGADEQYF. Here the CDR3 DNA reads TGCGCCAGCAGCCCGATAGCGGGAGGGGCGGACGAGCAGTACTTC.